The 17 T cell receptor beta chains listed next were all sequenced from one sample in a study of monozygotic twins with inflammatory bowel disease. TCRdb re-called the 5' RACE reads and shows each CDR3 protein once, DNA omitted. This sample's clone table lists approximately 390,000 distinct CDR3 sequences. Sequencing input: blood. Every receptor here comes from a human donor with ulcerative colitis or Crohn's disease, or a healthy co-twin of an affected twin (not recorded which).

The chain joins TRBV5-1 to TRBJ2-3; TCRdb indicates TRBD2, and absent DNA this call remains unverified. The CDR3 runs to 18 residues. In germline, CDR1 is SGHRS, CDR2 YFSETQ. CDR3 in amino acids: CASSLSKLAGAFTDTQYF.

J is TRBJ2-7 and V is TRBV5-4; checking the TCRdb D call of TRBD2 is not possible without DNA. Germline CDR1 and CDR2: SGHNT and YYREEE (reference sequence). The CDR3 totals 17 residues. The CDR3 sequence is CASSLGTLAGSSYEQYF.

CDR3 protein: CAMGPAGVPDTQYF. The J gene is TRBJ2-3, the V gene TRBV10-3; without DNA, the TCRdb call of TRBD2 cannot be checked. Per germline, CDR1 ENHRY and CDR2 SYGVKD. The CDR3 is made up of 14 amino acids.

V and J are TRBV7-9 and TRBJ1-1; the TCRdb call, TRBD1, lacks DNA for checking. The CDR3 is 14 amino acids. Germline V gene data show CDR1 as SEHNR and CDR2 as FQNEAQ (reference sequence). The CDR3 protein is CASSPGQGTTEAFF.

This rearrangement joins TRBV5-1 to TRBJ2-7. The CDR3 is 13 residues long. Germline CDR1 SGHRS, CDR2 YFSETQ. The CDR3 sequence: CASSLENSYEQYF.

The chain uses TRBV7-2 and TRBJ2-5; lacking DNA, the TRBD2 call made by TCRdb goes unchecked. The CDR3 runs to 14 residues. The germline CDR1 and CDR2 sequences are SGHTA and FQGNSA. CDR3 region: CASSHQRGQETQYF. The variable domain in full, completed from reference TRBV7-2 and TRBJ2-5, reads GAGVSQSPSNKVTEKGKDVELRCDPISGHTALYWYRQSLGQGLEFLIYFQGNSAPDKSGLPSDRFSAERTGGSVSTLTIQRTQQEDSAVYLCASSHQRGQETQYFGPGTRLLVL.

The V and J genes are TRBV11-2 and TRBJ2-2; TCRdb selects TRBD1, and the lack of DNA leaves this call unchecked. The CDR3 sequence is 16 residues long. Germline lookup yields CDR1 SGHAT and CDR2 FQNNGV. The CDR3 loop reads CASSKGSTGVPWELFF.

The V call is TRBV5-4, the J call TRBJ2-1; TCRdb designates TRBD1, a call that cannot be tested without DNA. The germline CDR1 and CDR2 sequences are SGHNT and YYREEE (reference sequence). This CDR3 is built from 15 residues. The CDR3 protein is CASSAGQGFVDEQFF. Using reference TRBV5-4 and TRBJ2-1 for the parts outside the CDR3, the full variable domain is ETGVTQSPTHLIKTRGQQVTLRCSSQSGHNTVSWYQQALGQGPQFIFQYYREEENGRGNFPPRFSGLQFPNYSSELNVNALELDDSALYLCASSAGQGFVDEQFFGPGTRLTVL.

The chain couples TRBV20-1 to TRBJ1-6. CDR1 and CDR2 from the germline V gene are DFQATT and SNEGSKA (reference sequence). This CDR3 is built from 16 residues. The CDR3 loop is CSARGGVSTHNSPLHF.

The CDR3 sequence: CASRTGPNYGYTF. The rearrangement joins TRBV12-3 or TRBV12-4 to TRBJ1-2; TCRdb's assignment of TRBD1 cannot be checked, as there is no DNA. CDR3 length: 13 amino acids.

The gene calls are TRBV2 and TRBJ1-2. Germline CDR1 reads SNHLY; CDR2 reads FYNNEI. The CDR3 extends over 13 amino acids. CDR3 sequence reads: CASREGGVSGYTF.

J is TRBJ2-3 and V is TRBV7-9; as DNA is missing, the TRBD1 call by TCRdb cannot be tested. The CDR3 spans 17 residues. Germline V gene lookup returns CDR1 SEHNR and CDR2 FQNEAQ (reference sequence). The CDR3 sequence is CASSLLGGPPSTDTQYF.

This chain connects TRBV20-1 to TRBJ2-3; checking the TCRdb D call of TRBD1 is not possible without DNA. The CDR3 totals 15 residues. The V gene's germline CDR1 is DFQATT and CDR2 SNEGSKA (reference sequence). The CDR3 region is CSARESGQGTGTQYF.

The chain couples TRBV6-6 to TRBJ2-1; TCRdb lists TRBD2, though no DNA is available to test this call. The CDR3 sequence is 14 residues long. The V gene's germline CDR1 is MNHNY and CDR2 SVGAGI (reference sequence). CDR3: CASITSGVPNEQFF.

This chain uses TRBV5-6 with TRBJ2-7; TCRdb's assignment of TRBD1 cannot be checked, as there is no DNA. Germline values: CDR1 SGHDT, CDR2 YYEEEE. The CDR3 spans 12 residues. CDR3 in amino acids: CASSSGTGTQYF.

This chain connects TRBV7-2 to TRBJ2-7; TCRdb's D gene call, TRBD2, goes unchecked for lack of DNA. The CDR3 contains 17 residues. Per germline, CDR1 SGHTA and CDR2 FQGNSA. CDR3: CASSLGLAGGGLREQYF.

The V gene is TRBV20-1, the J gene TRBJ1-5; the D gene TCRdb calls, TRBD1, cannot be checked with no DNA. CDR3 size: 15 residues. Germline V gives CDR1 DFQATT, CDR2 SNEGSKA (reference sequence). This chain's CDR3 is CSARDGTRPNQPQHF.